This is a list of T cell receptor beta chains from one sample in a study of blood T cell repertoires in COVID-19. Profiled with immunoSEQ multiplex PCR; TCRdb holds only in-frame clones, not every one. Of about 110,000 clones in the sample, approximately 83% were seen once. Sequencing input: peripheral blood. These TCRs come from a woman aged 70 to 79 with acute or convalescent COVID-19. Each CDR3 is given with its conserved first and last residue. For some rows the clone size is stated as once, few or many, or as a class when expanded; others skip it.

CDR3,V,size
CASRKGQGVYNEQFF,TRBV6-5,.
CASSIDRGGNYGYTF,TRBV19,.
CASSLGGRPFEKLFF,TRBV28,.
CASSPEGVRYGYTF,TRBV7-9,.
CASSERGRQETQYF,TRBV10-1,.
CASSPDRITDTQYF,TRBV6-5,.
CASGLRQSVWNEQFF,TRBV7-8,few
CASSQRGRDEQYF,TRBV3-1/TRBV3-2,.
CASSLATGQGANTIYF,TRBV5-1,few
CASSIVTGVNTEAFF,TRBV19,.
CASLLTGNNQPQHF,TRBV6-5,.